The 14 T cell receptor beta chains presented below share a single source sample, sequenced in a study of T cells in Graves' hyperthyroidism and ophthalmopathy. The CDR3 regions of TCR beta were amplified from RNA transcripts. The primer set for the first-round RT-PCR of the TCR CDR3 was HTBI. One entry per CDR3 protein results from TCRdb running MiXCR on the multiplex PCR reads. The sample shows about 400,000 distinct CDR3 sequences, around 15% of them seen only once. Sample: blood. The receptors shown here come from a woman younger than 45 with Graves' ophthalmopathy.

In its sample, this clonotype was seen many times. The CDR3 is CASSDPTGGSQYF. In nucleotides, the CDR3 is TGTGCCAGCAGTGATCCCACCGGTGGGTCCCAGTACTTC. This sequence joins TRBV2 and TRBJ2-5; D gene unclear. The germline CDR1 and CDR2 sequences are SNHLY and FYNNEI. The CDR3 is made up of 13 amino acids. Trimming took 3 bases from V and 9 from J, leaving 14 bases between them.

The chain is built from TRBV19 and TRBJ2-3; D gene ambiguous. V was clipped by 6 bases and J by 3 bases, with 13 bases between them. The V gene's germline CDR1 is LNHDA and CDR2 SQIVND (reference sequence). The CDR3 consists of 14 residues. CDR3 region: CASSLLSGTDTQYF. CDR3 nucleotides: TGTGCCAGTAGCCTGTTATCTGGGACAGATACGCAGTATTTT.

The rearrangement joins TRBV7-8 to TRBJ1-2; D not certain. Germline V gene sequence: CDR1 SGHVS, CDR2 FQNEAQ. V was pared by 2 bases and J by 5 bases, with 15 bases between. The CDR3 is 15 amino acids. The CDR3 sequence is CASSLFQTLGYGYTF. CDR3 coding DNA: TGTGCCAGCAGCTTATTTCAGACCTTAGGGTATGGCTACACCTTC.

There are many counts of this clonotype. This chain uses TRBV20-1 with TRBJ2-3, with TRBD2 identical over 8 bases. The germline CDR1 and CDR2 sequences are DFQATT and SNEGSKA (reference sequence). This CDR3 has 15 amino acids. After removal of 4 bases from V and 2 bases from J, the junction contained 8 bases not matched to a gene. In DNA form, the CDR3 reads TGCAGTGCTATTGGCTCGCGGGGGGACACAGATACGCAGTATTTT. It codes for CSAIGSRGDTDTQYF.

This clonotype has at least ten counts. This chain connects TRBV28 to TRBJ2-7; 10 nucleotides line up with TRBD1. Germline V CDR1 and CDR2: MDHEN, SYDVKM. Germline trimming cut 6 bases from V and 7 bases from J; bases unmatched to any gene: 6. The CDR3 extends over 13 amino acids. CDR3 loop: CASRRQGAREQYF. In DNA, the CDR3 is TGTGCCAGCAGGAGACAGGGGGCTCGGGAGCAGTACTTC.

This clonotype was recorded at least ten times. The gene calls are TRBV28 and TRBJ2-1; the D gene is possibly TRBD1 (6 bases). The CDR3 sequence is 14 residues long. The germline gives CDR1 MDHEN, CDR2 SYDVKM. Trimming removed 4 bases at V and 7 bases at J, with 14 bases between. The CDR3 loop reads CASSYPQGVNEQFF. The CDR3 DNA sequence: TGTGCCAGCAGTTACCCACAGGGCGTAAATGAGCAGTTCTTC.

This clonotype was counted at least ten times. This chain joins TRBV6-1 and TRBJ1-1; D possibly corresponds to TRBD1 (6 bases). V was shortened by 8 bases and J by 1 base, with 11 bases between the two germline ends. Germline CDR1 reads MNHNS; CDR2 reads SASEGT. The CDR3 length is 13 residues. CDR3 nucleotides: TGTGCCAGCCGGCACAGGGCGAACACTGAAGCTTTCTTT. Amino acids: CASRHRANTEAFF.

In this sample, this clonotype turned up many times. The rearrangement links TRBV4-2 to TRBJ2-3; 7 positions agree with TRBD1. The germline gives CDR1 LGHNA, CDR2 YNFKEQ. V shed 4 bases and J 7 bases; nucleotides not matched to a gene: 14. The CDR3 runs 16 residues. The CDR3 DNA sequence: TGTGCCAGCAGCCCCCTGAGGACAGGAAGTAGGAATACGCAGTATTTT. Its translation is CASSPLRTGSRNTQYF.

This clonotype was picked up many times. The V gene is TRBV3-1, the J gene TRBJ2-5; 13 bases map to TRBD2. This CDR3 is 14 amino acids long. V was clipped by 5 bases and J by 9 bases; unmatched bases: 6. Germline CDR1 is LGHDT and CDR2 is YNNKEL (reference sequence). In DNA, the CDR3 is TGTGCCAGCAGCTCCCGGACTAGCGGGGGACCCCAGTACTTC. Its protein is CASSSRTSGGPQYF.

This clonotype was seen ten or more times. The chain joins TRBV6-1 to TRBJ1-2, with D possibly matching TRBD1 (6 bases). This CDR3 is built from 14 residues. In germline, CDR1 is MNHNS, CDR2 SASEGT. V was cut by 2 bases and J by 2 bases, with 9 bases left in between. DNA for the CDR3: TGTGCCAGCAGTGAATGGACAGTAAACTATGGCTACACCTTC. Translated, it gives CASSEWTVNYGYTF.

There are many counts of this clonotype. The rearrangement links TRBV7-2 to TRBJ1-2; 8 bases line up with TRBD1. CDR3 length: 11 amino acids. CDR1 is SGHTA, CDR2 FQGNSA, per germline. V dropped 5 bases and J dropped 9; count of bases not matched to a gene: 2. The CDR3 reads CASSRQGRYTF. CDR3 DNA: TGTGCCAGCAGCCGACAGGGGCGCTACACCTTC. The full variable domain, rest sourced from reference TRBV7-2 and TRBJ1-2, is GAGVSQSPSNKVTEKGKDVELRCDPISGHTALYWYRQSLGQGLEFLIYFQGNSAPDKSGLPSDRFSAERTGGSVSTLTIQRTQQEDSAVYLCASSRQGRYTFGSGTRLTVV.

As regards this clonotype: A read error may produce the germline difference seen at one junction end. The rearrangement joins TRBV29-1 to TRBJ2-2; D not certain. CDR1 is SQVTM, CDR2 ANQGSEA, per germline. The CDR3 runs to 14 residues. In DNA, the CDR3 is TGCGGCGTTGCCGCCCTGGAGAACACCGGGGAGCTGTTTTTT. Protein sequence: CGVAALENTGELFF.

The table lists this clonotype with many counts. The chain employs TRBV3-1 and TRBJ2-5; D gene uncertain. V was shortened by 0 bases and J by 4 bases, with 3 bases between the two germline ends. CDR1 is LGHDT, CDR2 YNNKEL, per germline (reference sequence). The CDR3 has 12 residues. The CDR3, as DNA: TGTGCCAGCAGCCAAGATCGAGAGACCCAGTACTTC. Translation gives CASSQDRETQYF.

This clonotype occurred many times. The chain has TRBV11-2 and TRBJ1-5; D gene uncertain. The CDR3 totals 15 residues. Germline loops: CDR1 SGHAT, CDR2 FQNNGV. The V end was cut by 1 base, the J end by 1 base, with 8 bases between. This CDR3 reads CASSLGLFSNQPQHF. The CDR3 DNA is TGTGCCAGCAGCTTAGGACTTTTCAGCAATCAGCCCCAGCATTTT.